The 21 T cell receptor beta chains listed next were all sequenced from one sample in a study of blood T cell repertoires in COVID-19. Profiling relied on immunoSEQ multiplex PCR, and the TCRdb table lists in-frame clones only, not all of them. The sample shows 200,000 to 250,000 clones, approximately 83% of them seen only once. Sequenced input: peripheral blood. The source is a woman between 25 and 40 years old who had recovered from COVID-19.

This clone was seen just once. The V gene is TRBV6-5, the J gene TRBJ2-5, with 10 bases aligning to TRBD2. CDR1 and CDR2 (germline): MNHEY, SVGAGI. The CDR3 length is 15 residues. The V gene end was trimmed by 6 bases and the J gene end by 5 bases; junction bases not matched to a gene: 9. As DNA, the CDR3 is TGTGCCAGCAGAGCTAGCGGGGGAGGCTTGGAGACCCAGTACTTC. Protein: CASRASGGGLETQYF.

The rearrangement joins TRBV6-5 to TRBJ2-7; a possible D gene is TRBD2 (5 bases). Germline V gene data show CDR1 as MNHEY and CDR2 as SVGAGI. The germline V and J ends were trimmed by 5 bases and 9 bases, with 14 bases remaining between them. The CDR3 is made up of 12 amino acids. The CDR3 DNA sequence: TGTGCCAGCAGTCCCCCAGGTGAGGGGCAGTACTTC. Its protein product is CASSPPGEGQYF.

The V and J genes are TRBV7-9 and TRBJ2-7; 12 positions agree with TRBD2. From germline, CDR1 is SEHNR and CDR2 FQNEAQ (reference sequence). The trim removed 1 base at V and 2 bases at J, leaving 6 bases unmatched. CDR3 length equals 17 residues. CDR3 sequence (DNA): TGTGCCAGCAGCTTAGGGGCTAGCGGGGGGGCCCCCTACGAGCAGTACTTC. Its translation is CASSLGASGGAPYEQYF.

V is TRBV3-1 (or the pseudogene TRBV3-2) and J is TRBJ2-7; TRBD1 matches 8 bases. Germline CDR1 reads LGHDT; CDR2 reads YNNKEL (reference sequence). The CDR3 loop spans 13 amino acids. With V trimmed by 2 bases and J by 6 bases, 3 bases remained unmatched. For the CDR3, the DNA is TGTGCCAGCAGCCAATACAGGGGGTTCGAGCAGTACTTC. Protein product: CASSQYRGFEQYF.

This chain connects TRBV9 to TRBJ2-7, with TRBD1 identical over 11 bases. Per the germline V gene, CDR1 is SGDLS and CDR2 is YYNGEE. The CDR3 consists of 15 residues. J lost 2 bases, V lost 2 bases, and 3 bases had no gene match. The CDR3: CASSVGTGGAYEQYF. The DNA of the CDR3 is TGTGCCAGCAGCGTCGGGACAGGGGGGGCCTACGAGCAGTACTTC.

The chain combines TRBV3-1 (or the pseudogene TRBV3-2) with TRBJ2-1; TRBD2 matches at 8 bases. The length of the CDR3 is 16 residues. Germline CDR1 and CDR2: LGHDT and YNNKEL (reference sequence). The J segment lost 2 bases and the V segment lost 3 bases, leaving 6 bases of the junction unmatched. CDR3 nucleotides: TGTGCCAGCAGCCACCCTGGACTAGCACCCTACAATGAGCAGTTCTTC. Protein: CASSHPGLAPYNEQFF.

The rearrangement joins TRBV6-5 to TRBJ2-1, with D possibly TRBD1 on 6 matching bases. The V end was cut by 11 bases, the J end by 8 bases, with 22 bases between. The CDR3 is made up of 14 amino acids. Germline V gene lookup returns CDR1 MNHEY and CDR2 SVGAGI. CDR3 residues: CAVPRQVRDDEQFF. The CDR3 DNA reads TGTGCCGTGCCCCGACAGGTACGGGATGATGAGCAGTTCTTC.

The rearrangement joins TRBV19 to TRBJ1-1, with 7 bases fitting TRBD1. Germline trimming cut 6 bases from V and 5 bases from J; bases unmatched to any gene: 3. The V gene's germline CDR1 is LNHDA and CDR2 SQIVND (reference sequence). This CDR3 contains 12 residues. For the CDR3, the DNA is TGTGCCAGTAGCGAACAGGGGACTGAAGCTTTCTTT. Its translation: CASSEQGTEAFF.

The CDR3 reads CASSLVFGVGRNLTGELFF. CDR3 bases: TGCGCCAGCAGCTTGGTGTTTGGTGTGGGGCGGAACTTGACCGGGGAGCTGTTTTTT. The chain couples TRBV5-1 to TRBJ2-2; D perhaps matches TRBD1 (5 bases). V was pared by 0 bases and J by 5 bases, with 23 bases between. This CDR3 spans 19 amino acids. CDR1 SGHRS and CDR2 YFSETQ come from the germline V gene.

This rearrangement joins TRBV2 to TRBJ1-6, with D possibly matching TRBD1 (5 bases). The CDR3 is 15 residues long. Germline V gene data show CDR1 as SNHLY and CDR2 as FYNNEI. V was pared by 0 bases and J by 12 bases, with 15 bases between. This CDR3 is CASSEAVGVLVPLHF. The CDR3 DNA reads as TGTGCCAGCAGTGAAGCGGTAGGGGTGTTGGTACCCCTCCACTTT.

This clone was observed a handful of times. The chain recombines TRBV10-3 with TRBJ2-3; 7 bases align to TRBD2. V lost 5 bases and J lost 0; bases outside the gene matches: 2. This CDR3 spans 14 amino acids. Germline V CDR1 and CDR2: ENHRY, SYGVKD. CDR3 DNA: TGTGCCATCAGTTATAGCGGGAGCACAGATACGCAGTATTTT. Translated, it gives CAISYSGSTDTQYF.

The chain is built from TRBV2 and TRBJ2-3, with 11 bases that match TRBD2. This CDR3 has 15 residues. CDR1 SNHLY and CDR2 FYNNEI come from the germline V gene. With V trimmed by 4 bases and J by 4 bases, 4 bases remained unmatched. The DNA of the CDR3 is TGTGCCAGCAGTGTTCCTAGCGGGGGGTCAGATACGCAGTATTTT. Residues: CASSVPSGGSDTQYF.

V and J are TRBV3-1 (or the pseudogene TRBV3-2) and TRBJ2-4; D may be TRBD1 (6 bases). CDR3 size: 15 residues. V shed 4 bases and J shed 4 bases, with 14 bases lying between them. Germline CDR1 and CDR2: LGHDT and YNNKEL (reference sequence). The CDR3 bases are TGTGCCAGCAGCCCACTCGTGGGGGCGAAAAACATTCAGTACTTC. Translated, it gives CASSPLVGAKNIQYF.

V is TRBV4-1 and J is TRBJ1-1, with TRBD1 matching over 7 bases. The CDR3 loop spans 15 amino acids. V lost 4 bases, J lost 2 bases, and 7 bases stayed unmatched. Germline lookup yields CDR1 MGHRA and CDR2 YSYEKL. This CDR3 is CASSLRQGRNTEAFF. As DNA, the CDR3 is TGCGCCAGCAGCCTCCGACAGGGACGAAACACTGAAGCTTTCTTT.

The V call is TRBV5-1, the J call TRBJ2-1; D unresolved. Germline V lookup: CDR1 SGHRS, CDR2 YFSETQ. V lost 2 bases and J lost 9, with 9 bases in between. The CDR3 contains 12 residues. DNA of the CDR3: TGCGCCAGCAGCTTCGATCTACTTGAGCAGTTCTTC. Its protein product is CASSFDLLEQFF.

The rearrangement links TRBV11-2 to TRBJ2-5, with 11 bases identical to TRBD2. The CDR3 is 16 amino acids. Trimming cost V 5 bases and J 6 bases; bases outside gene matches: 11. The V gene's germline CDR1 is SGHAT and CDR2 FQNNGV. The CDR3 DNA reads as TGTGCCAGCAGCACCGTAGCGGGGGGGCGGGGAAAGACCCAGTACTTC. Its protein is CASSTVAGGRGKTQYF.

This chain joins TRBV7-3 and TRBJ1-2, with TRBD1 identical over 7 bases. Looked up from germline, CDR1 is SGHTA and CDR2 is FQGTGA. The CDR3 extends over 15 amino acids. V gave up 2 bases and J gave up 4 bases; unmatched junction bases: 7. CDR3 in amino acids: CASSLVTGAVYGYTF. CDR3 bases: TGTGCCAGCAGCTTAGTAACAGGGGCGGTCTATGGCTACACCTTC.

This clone was detected once. This chain links TRBV14 with TRBJ2-1; possible D gene TRBD1, 5 bases. This CDR3 spans 15 amino acids. Trimming removed 2 bases from V and 5 bases from J, with 13 bases in between. The germline gives CDR1 SGHDN, CDR2 FVKESK. CDR3 residues: CASSQLRTIDNEQFF. DNA for the CDR3: TGTGCCAGCAGCCAACTCCGGACAATAGACAATGAGCAGTTCTTC.

The chain uses TRBV7-2 and TRBJ2-5; D might be TRBD1 (5 bases). V was shortened by 7 bases and J by 2 bases, with 14 bases between the two germline ends. Looked up from germline, CDR1 is SGHTA and CDR2 is FQGNSA. This CDR3 is 14 amino acids long. The CDR3 loop reads CASNRWGQQETQYF. CDR3 DNA: TGTGCCAGCAACCGATGGGGCCAGCAAGAGACCCAGTACTTC. The complete variable domain, with remaining parts taken from reference TRBV7-2 and TRBJ2-5, reads GAGVSQSPSNKVTEKGKDVELRCDPISGHTALYWYRQSLGQGLEFLIYFQGNSAPDKSGLPSDRFSAERTGGSVSTLTIQRTQQEDSAVYLCASNRWGQQETQYFGPGTRLLVL.

Of note for this clone: Other nucleotide sequences in the sample specify the same CDR3. This chain links TRBV18 with TRBJ2-3; 11 bases line up with TRBD2. The germline V gene encodes CDR1 KGHSH and CDR2 LQKENI. The CDR3 runs 16 residues. V lost 1 base and J lost 3; bases outside the gene matches: 3. CDR3 nucleotides: TGTGCCAGCTCACCACTAGCGGGGGGGCTAACAGATACGCAGTATTTT. This encodes CASSPLAGGLTDTQYF.

Remarks on this clone: One junction end disagrees with the germline gene, perhaps due to a read error. The rearrangement uses TRBV15 and TRBJ1-3; D not resolved. The CDR3 contains 15 residues. Germline CDR1 is LNHNV and CDR2 is YYDKDF (reference sequence). The CDR3 is CATSRDGFSGNTIYF. The CDR3 DNA follows: TGTGCCACCAGCCGAGACGGTTTTTCTGGAAACACCATATATTTT.